A single sample gave rise to the 8 T cell receptor beta chains below, sequenced in a study of blood T cell repertoires in COVID-19. TCRdb's table, derived via immunoSEQ multiplex PCR, lists solely in-frame clones and lacks some. The profile shows some 700,000 clones, 85% to 90% of them singletons. Material for sequencing was peripheral blood. The receptor source for this set is a woman younger than 30 with acute or convalescent COVID-19.

V is TRBV7-6 and J is TRBJ1-6; D might be TRBD1 (5 bases). The CDR3 consists of 15 residues. The ends were cut back, 1 base at V and 10 bases at J, with 14 bases in the middle. Germline V gene data show CDR1 as SGHVS and CDR2 as FNYEAQ. DNA of the CDR3: TGTGCCAGCAGCTTAGGGGGGGATGGGGTATCACCCCTCCACTTT. Translated, it gives CASSLGGDGVSPLHF.

The chain has TRBV24-1 and TRBJ1-3; a weak D match, TRBD1 (6 bases). V lost 4 bases and J lost 0, with 12 bases in between. Germline V CDR1 and CDR2: KGHDR, SFDVKD. CDR3 length: 16 amino acids. The CDR3 loop reads CATSDQGPNSGNTIYF. CDR3 nucleotides: TGTGCCACCAGTGACCAGGGGCCGAACTCTGGAAACACCATATATTTT.

The chain links TRBV18 to TRBJ1-5; D is possibly TRBD1 (6 bases). CDR1 is KGHSH, CDR2 LQKENI, per germline. V shed 4 bases and J shed 2 bases, with 15 bases lying between them. The CDR3 is made up of 16 amino acids. The chain's CDR3 is CASSQTAGVGNQPQHF. CDR3 DNA sequence: TGTGCCAGCTCACAAACCGCAGGGGTGGGCAATCAGCCCCAGCATTTT.

This chain links TRBV27 with TRBJ1-2; 7 positions match TRBD1. The V segment lost 4 bases and the J segment 5 bases; nucleotides outside the gene matches: 7. This CDR3 contains 14 residues. CDR1 is MNHEY, CDR2 SMNVEV, per germline (reference sequence). The chain's CDR3 is CASSSKQGMYGYTF. Written as DNA, the CDR3 is TGTGCCAGCAGTTCCAAACAGGGGATGTATGGCTACACCTTC.

This clone was counted a single time. V gene TRBV19 combines with J gene TRBJ2-1, with 10 bases identical to TRBD1. This CDR3 has 15 amino acids. Trimming removed 5 bases from V and 7 bases from J; junction bases left unmatched: 8. CDR1 and CDR2 from the germline V gene are LNHDA and SQIVND (reference sequence). The chain's CDR3 is CASSVGTGDGNEQFF. As DNA, the CDR3 is TGTGCCAGTAGTGTCGGGACAGGGGACGGGAATGAGCAGTTCTTC.

This sequence joins TRBV9 and TRBJ2-3, with TRBD2 identical over 12 bases. With V trimmed by 0 bases and J by 2 bases, 4 bases remained unmatched. The CDR3 loop spans 17 amino acids. Germline CDR1 and CDR2: SGDLS and YYNGEE. Here the CDR3 reads CASSVAPSGGDTDTQYF. The DNA of the CDR3 is TGTGCCAGCAGCGTAGCCCCTAGCGGGGGGGACACAGATACGCAGTATTTT.

In its sample, this clone was seen once. This chain uses TRBV28 with TRBJ1-2; 9 nucleotides agree with TRBD1. J gave up 8 bases and V 5 bases, and 21 bases lay outside the gene matches. CDR1 MDHEN and CDR2 SYDVKM come from the germline V gene. This CDR3 is built from 18 residues. In DNA form, the CDR3 reads TGTGCCAGCAGTCTCAGGTCCTTCCGGGGGGGACAGGGAGGCGGCTACACCTTC. This sequence encodes CASSLRSFRGGQGGGYTF.

This chain joins TRBV29-1 and TRBJ2-7; D may be TRBD1 (6 bases). The V gene's germline CDR1 is SQVTM and CDR2 ANQGSEA. The CDR3 totals 12 residues. The V end was cut by 7 bases, the J end by 4 bases, with 14 bases between. CDR3 nucleotide sequence: TGCAGCGCATGGACAGCTAAGTACGAGCAGTACTTC. Its translation is CSAWTAKYEQYF.